These T cell receptor beta chains were read from a single sample in a study of blood T cell repertoires in COVID-19. Method: immunoSEQ multiplex PCR; TCRdb's copy keeps in-frame clones and lacks some. The sample records roughly 250,000 clones, about 88% being singletons. The sample comprised peripheral blood. The receptors derive from a woman aged 40-49 years who had recovered from COVID-19. Both conserved end residues are part of each CDR3. The D gene is left open where the match is weak. The size entry is marked missing in some rows and otherwise reads once, few, many or a size class.

v_call	clone_size	j_call	d_call	cdr3_nt	cdr3_aa
TRBV4-3	once	TRBJ2-3	TRBD1	TGCGCCAGCAGCCTCCGGACAGGGGGTAGCACAGATACGCAGTATTTT	CASSLRTGGSTDTQYF
TRBV19	-	TRBJ2-7	TRBD1	TGTGCCAGTAGTAGAGGGACAGGGGAATCCTACGAGCAGTACTTC	CASSRGTGESYEQYF
TRBV18	-	TRBJ1-5	-	TGTGCCAGCTCACCGGGACTTGCCAATCAGCCCCAGCATTTT	CASSPGLANQPQHF
TRBV7-2	-	TRBJ2-5	-	TGTGCCAGCAGATTAACAGGGGGGGCCCAGTACTTC	CASRLTGGAQYF
TRBV19	-	TRBJ2-1	TRBD2	TGTGCCAGTAGTATAGGCCCTCTAGCGGGAATCTACAATGAGCAGTTCTTC	CASSIGPLAGIYNEQFF
TRBV19	-	TRBJ1-1	-	TGTGCCAGTAGTATTGACCTACGAGGGAACACTGAAGCTTTCTTT	CASSIDLRGNTEAFF
TRBV10-3	once	TRBJ2-1	TRBD1	TGTGCCATCAGTGACAGGGGGCTTTCCTACAATGAGCAGTTCTTC	CAISDRGLSYNEQFF
TRBV4-1	-	TRBJ1-6	-	TGCGCCAGCAGCCACCAGGACAGAGAGAATTCACCCCTCCACTTT	CASSHQDRENSPLHF
TRBV7-9	-	TRBJ2-3	-	TGTGCCAGCAGCTTAAAAGGGGCCACTTTCAAAGATACGCAGTATTTT	CASSLKGATFKDTQYF
TRBV7-3	few	TRBJ1-6	-	TGTGCCAGCAGCTTAAACGGGGATTTCGGTTCACCCCTCCACTTT	CASSLNGDFGSPLHF
TRBV30	-	TRBJ2-1	TRBD2	TGTGCCTGGAGTCCGGGACTAACTACGGATGAGCAGTTCTTC	CAWSPGLTTDEQFF
TRBV4-1	-	TRBJ2-7	TRBD1	TGCGCCAGCAGCCGAGTTGGACAGGGGGCCTACGAGCAGTACTTC	CASSRVGQGAYEQYF
TRBV3-1/TRBV3-2	-	TRBJ2-5	-	TGTGCCAGCAGCCACCGATCAGGGGCACGAGGGGAGACCCAGTACTTC	CASSHRSGARGETQYF
TRBV5-4	-	TRBJ2-4	TRBD2	TGTGCCAGCAGCTTGTTTAGCGGGGAGTTCAAAAACATTCAGTACTTC	CASSLFSGEFKNIQYF
TRBV5-1	-	TRBJ1-2	-	TGCGCCAGCAGCTTGACTGATACTAACTATGGCTACACCTTC	CASSLTDTNYGYTF
TRBV6-6	-	TRBJ2-3	-	TGTGCCAGCAGTTACCCCAGCGCGGGAGATACGCAGTATTTT	CASSYPSAGDTQYF
TRBV29-1	-	TRBJ1-4	TRBD1	TGCAGCGCTAGGACAGGGGGGGTTGTTGAAAAACTGTTTTTT	CSARTGGVVEKLFF
TRBV7-7	-	TRBJ2-7	TRBD1	TGTGCTAGCAGCCTTGGGACAGGGGAGGCCTACGAGCAGTACTTC	CASSLGTGEAYEQYF
TRBV7-9	-	TRBJ2-7	-	TGTGCCAGCAGCTTAGGGTCGCGGGAGCAGTACTTC	CASSLGSREQYF
TRBV28	-	TRBJ1-3	-	TGTGCCAGCAGTTTCCAGGGAAGTCCCTCTGGAAACACCATATATTTT	CASSFQGSPSGNTIYF
TRBV4-3	-	TRBJ1-4	-	TGCGCCAGCAGCCAAGAACTTAATGAAAAACTGTTTTTT	CASSQELNEKLFF
TRBV7-3	few	TRBJ2-2	TRBD1	TGTGCCAGCAGCCGTTTGACAGGGGGCACCGGGGAGCTGTTTTTT	CASSRLTGGTGELFF
TRBV7-2	-	TRBJ1-4	TRBD1	TGTGCCAGCAGTACCGGGACAGTTAATGAAAAACTGTTTTTT	CASSTGTVNEKLFF
TRBV9	few	TRBJ2-1	TRBD1	TGTGCCAGCAGTACACCGGGACAGAATTTCAATGAGCAGTTCTTC	CASSTPGQNFNEQFF
TRBV27	-	TRBJ2-2	-	TGTGCCAGCAGTTTTAGACAGTCCCCCAACACCGGGGAGCTGTTTTTT	CASSFRQSPNTGELFF
TRBV4-1	-	TRBJ1-5	-	TGCGCCAGCAGCCCTTCCGGACAAGAGAATCAGCCCCAGCATTTT	CASSPSGQENQPQHF
TRBV5-1	once	TRBJ2-1	TRBD2	TGCGCCAGCAGCGACCTACTAGCGGGAGGGCCGTTGAATGAGCAGTTCTTC	CASSDLLAGGPLNEQFF
TRBV9	-	TRBJ2-1	TRBD1	TGTGCCAGCAGCCCTCCCCCGGGACAGGGGAACAATGAGCAGTTCTTC	CASSPPPGQGNNEQFF
TRBV7-9	few	TRBJ1-4	-	TGTGCCAGCAGCCCCGGGAACGGGAATGAAAAACTGTTTTTT	CASSPGNGNEKLFF
TRBV7-2	-	TRBJ2-3	-	TGTGCCAGCAGCTACAGGACAGTCGGGACAGATACGCAGTATTTT	CASSYRTVGTDTQYF
TRBV6-2/TRBV6-3	-	TRBJ1-2	-	TGTGCCAGCAGTTACTTCGGCGGGCCCAACTATGGCTACACCTTC	CASSYFGGPNYGYTF
TRBV18	-	TRBJ1-2	-	TGTGCCAGCTCCCCGCTAGGAGAACACGGTCGGGGCTACACCTTC	CASSPLGEHGRGYTF
TRBV30	-	TRBJ1-6	TRBD1	TGTGCCTGTAAACGGGACAGGGGGACCAATTCACCCCTCCACTTT	CACKRDRGTNSPLHF
TRBV5-1	-	TRBJ1-5	-	TGCGCCAGCAGCTTGGGAACAGGGCCGGGTCAGCCCCAGCATTTT	CASSLGTGPGQPQHF
TRBV28	-	TRBJ1-5	TRBD1	TGTGCCAGCAGTTTAGGGGACAGGGCATATAGCAATCAGCCCCAGCATTTT	CASSLGDRAYSNQPQHF
TRBV13	-	TRBJ2-1	-	TGTGCCAGCAGCTTTGGGCTGAGTGTGTACAATGAGCAGTTCTTC	CASSFGLSVYNEQFF
TRBV6-2/TRBV6-3	-	TRBJ2-1	-	TGTGCCAGCAGTCCAAGCTACGGGGTCTCCTACAATGAGCAGTTCTTC	CASSPSYGVSYNEQFF
TRBV6-2/TRBV6-3	-	TRBJ1-2	TRBD1	TGTGCCAGCAGTGTACAGGGGCGGCAGTCTGGCTACACCTTC	CASSVQGRQSGYTF
TRBV5-4	-	TRBJ2-2	-	TGTGCCAGCAGCTCTGGGGCTTCGTTCGGGGGCACCGGGGAGCTGTTTTTT	CASSSGASFGGTGELFF
TRBV2	-	TRBJ2-7	-	TGTGCCAGCGGCACGGACTTCTACGAGCAGTACTTC	CASGTDFYEQYF
TRBV29-1	-	TRBJ1-5	TRBD1	TGCAGCGTAGTGACAGGGGGCGCGAATCAGCCCCAGCATTTT	CSVVTGGANQPQHF
TRBV7-2	-	TRBJ2-1	-	TGTGCCAGCAGCTTTTTGGCCAATGAGCAGTTCTTC	CASSFLANEQFF
TRBV6-6	-	TRBJ1-2	-	TGTGCCAGCAGATATACAGGGACCTACACCTTC	CASRYTGTYTF
TRBV11-3	-	TRBJ2-7	-	TGTGCCAGCAGCTTAGTACAGGTATCCTACGAGCAGTACTTC	CASSLVQVSYEQYF
TRBV7-2	-	TRBJ2-7	TRBD1	TGTGCCAGCAGCTTCAACCCAGGACAGGGCCTTCTCTACGAGCAGTACTTC	CASSFNPGQGLLYEQYF
TRBV18	-	TRBJ1-3	TRBD1	TGTGCCAGCTCACCCACAGGGGCCTTTCGCTCTGGAAACACCATATATTTT	CASSPTGAFRSGNTIYF
TRBV11-3	-	TRBJ1-2	TRBD1	TGTGCCAGCAGCCCGCGCACGGGACAGTTTAACTATGGCTACACCTTC	CASSPRTGQFNYGYTF
TRBV29-1	-	TRBJ2-1	-	TGCAGCGCCATGGACACTTTCCACAATGAGCAGTTCTTC	CSAMDTFHNEQFF
TRBV29-1	-	TRBJ1-1	-	TGCAGCGTCCACAGCGGGGTGAACACTGAAGCTTTCTTT	CSVHSGVNTEAFF
TRBV7-9	-	TRBJ1-5	-	TGTGCCAGCAGCTTAGTGGGGGGTGATAGCAATCAGCCCCAGCATTTT	CASSLVGGDSNQPQHF
TRBV6-5	-	TRBJ2-2	-	TGTGCCAGCAAAGCCGGGGGTTACACCGGGGAGCTGTTTTTT	CASKAGGYTGELFF
TRBV11-3	-	TRBJ2-7	TRBD1	TGTGCCAGCAGCTCCGACAGGGCGAGGGCACGCTGGCAGTACTTC	CASSSDRARARWQYF
TRBV4-1	once	TRBJ2-7	TRBD1	TGCGCCAGCAGCCCCCGGGACAGGAGGCTCCCAGGCTCCTACGAGCAGTACTTC	CASSPRDRRLPGSYEQYF
TRBV6-6	-	TRBJ1-2	-	TGTGCCAGCAGTTACTCGAAACAGAGCTATGGCTACACCTTC	CASSYSKQSYGYTF
TRBV5-4	few	TRBJ1-5	-	TGTGCCAGCAGCTTGGCCCGTTCAGCGGGGGACAATCAGCCCCAGCATTTT	CASSLARSAGDNQPQHF
TRBV13	-	TRBJ2-5	-	TGTGCCAGCAGCTTAGGCCTTGGGCTGTGGGGCGTGGAAGAGACCCAGTACTTC	CASSLGLGLWGVEETQYF
TRBV5-4	-	TRBJ2-3	TRBD2	TGTGCCAGCAGCTTGGGAGCGGGAGTGCCAGATACGCAGTATTTT	CASSLGAGVPDTQYF